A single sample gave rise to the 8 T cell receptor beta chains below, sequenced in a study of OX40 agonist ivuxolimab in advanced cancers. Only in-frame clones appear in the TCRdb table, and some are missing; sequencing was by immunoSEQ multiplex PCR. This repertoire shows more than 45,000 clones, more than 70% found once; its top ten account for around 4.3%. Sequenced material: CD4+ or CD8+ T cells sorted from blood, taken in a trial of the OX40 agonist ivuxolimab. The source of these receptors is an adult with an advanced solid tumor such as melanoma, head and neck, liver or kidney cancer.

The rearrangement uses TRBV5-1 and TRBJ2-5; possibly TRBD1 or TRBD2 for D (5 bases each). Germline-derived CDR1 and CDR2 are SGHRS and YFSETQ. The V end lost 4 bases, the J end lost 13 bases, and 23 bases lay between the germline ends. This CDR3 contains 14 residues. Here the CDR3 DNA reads TGCGCCAGCAGCGTAGTTAATTCCCCGGGACGCGGGTACTTC. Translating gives CASSVVNSPGRGYF.

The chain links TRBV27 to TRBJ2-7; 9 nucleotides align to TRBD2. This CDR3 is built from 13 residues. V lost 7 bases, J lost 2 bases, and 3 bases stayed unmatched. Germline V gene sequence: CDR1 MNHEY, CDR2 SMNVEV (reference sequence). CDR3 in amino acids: CASKTSGPYEQYF. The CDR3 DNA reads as TGTGCCAGCAAGACTAGCGGACCCTACGAGCAGTACTTC.

The DNA of the CDR3 is TGTGCCAGCAGTGATATGAGGGGAGGAGGGCAGTACTTC. It is translated as CASSDMRGGGQYF. J is TRBJ2-4 and V is TRBV2; possibly TRBD2 for D (6 bases). Germline V gives CDR1 SNHLY, CDR2 FYNNEI. This CDR3 comprises 13 residues. V was shortened by 3 bases and J by 13 bases, with 16 bases between the two germline ends.

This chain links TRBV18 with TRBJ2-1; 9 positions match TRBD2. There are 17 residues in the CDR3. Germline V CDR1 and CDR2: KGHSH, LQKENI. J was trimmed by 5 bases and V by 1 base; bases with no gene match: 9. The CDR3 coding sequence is TGTGCCAGCTCACCACAGTCTCTAGCGGGAAACGACAATGAGCAGTTCTTC. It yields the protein CASSPQSLAGNDNEQFF. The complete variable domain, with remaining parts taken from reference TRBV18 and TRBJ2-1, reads NAGVMQNPRHLVRRRGQEARLRCSPMKGHSHVYWYRQLPEEGLKFMVYLQKENIIDESGMPKERFSAEFPKEGPSILRIQQVVRGDSAAYFCASSPQSLAGNDNEQFFGPGTRLTVL.

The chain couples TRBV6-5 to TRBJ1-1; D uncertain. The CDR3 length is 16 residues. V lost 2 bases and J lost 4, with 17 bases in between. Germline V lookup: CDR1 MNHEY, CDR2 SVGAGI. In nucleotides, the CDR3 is TGTGCCAGCAGTTACCGCGGTGGTGGGGTACCCACTGAAGCTTTCTTT. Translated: CASSYRGGGVPTEAFF.

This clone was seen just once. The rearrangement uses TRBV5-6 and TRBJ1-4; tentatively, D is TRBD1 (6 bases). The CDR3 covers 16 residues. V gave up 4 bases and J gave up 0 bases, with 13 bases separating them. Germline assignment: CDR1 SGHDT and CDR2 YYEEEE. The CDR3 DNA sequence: TGTGCCAGCAGCATAAGGAGGACAGCAACTAATGAAAAACTGTTTTTT. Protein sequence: CASSIRRTATNEKLFF.

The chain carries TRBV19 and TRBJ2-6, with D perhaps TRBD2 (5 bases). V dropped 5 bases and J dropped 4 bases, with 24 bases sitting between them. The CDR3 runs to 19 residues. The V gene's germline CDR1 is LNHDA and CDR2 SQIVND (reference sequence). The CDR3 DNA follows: TGTGCCAGTAGTTCCCCGCCCGGGGTTTCTTTGACAGGGGCCAACGTCCTGACTTTC. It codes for CASSSPPGVSLTGANVLTF.

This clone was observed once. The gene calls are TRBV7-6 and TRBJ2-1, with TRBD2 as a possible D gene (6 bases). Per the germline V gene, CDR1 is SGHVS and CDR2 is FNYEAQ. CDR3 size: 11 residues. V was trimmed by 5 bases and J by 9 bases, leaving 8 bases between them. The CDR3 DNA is TGTGCCAGCAGCCGGGGGAGTGAGCAGTTCTTC. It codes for CASSRGSEQFF.